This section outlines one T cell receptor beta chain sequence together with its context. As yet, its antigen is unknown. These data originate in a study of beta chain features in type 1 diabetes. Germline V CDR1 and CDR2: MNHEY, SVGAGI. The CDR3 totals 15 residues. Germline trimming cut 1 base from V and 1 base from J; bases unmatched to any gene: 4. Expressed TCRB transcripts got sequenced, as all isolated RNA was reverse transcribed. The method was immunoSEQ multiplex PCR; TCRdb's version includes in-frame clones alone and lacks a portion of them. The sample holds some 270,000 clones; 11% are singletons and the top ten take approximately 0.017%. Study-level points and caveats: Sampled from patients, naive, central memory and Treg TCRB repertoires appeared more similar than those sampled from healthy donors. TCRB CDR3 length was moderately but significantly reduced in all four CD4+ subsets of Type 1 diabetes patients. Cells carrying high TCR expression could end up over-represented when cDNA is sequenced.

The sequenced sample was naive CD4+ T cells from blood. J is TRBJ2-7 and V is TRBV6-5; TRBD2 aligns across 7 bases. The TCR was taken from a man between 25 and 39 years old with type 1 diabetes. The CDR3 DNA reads TGTGCCAGCAGTTACTGGGGAGGGGCATCCTACGAGCAGTACTTC. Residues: CASSYWGGASYEQYF.